This TCR beta chain was observed in a study of memory CD4+ T cells and cytomegalovirus serostatus. Study summary: Of the healthy Belgian adults, nine or ten were CMV seropositive and approximately 25 seronegative.

Study-level results: Suggested: most of the CMV-linked TCR signature lies in CD4+ memory cells. Of under 200 reported CMV TCRbeta sequences, 60 to 85 were found in memory CD4+ repertoires.

Single viable CD3+CD4+CD8-CD45RO+ cells were sorted as the memory CD4+ T cells. Serum IgG to CMV pp150, pp28, p38 and p52 defined serostatus. The CDR3 totals 11 residues. Between the trimmed V and J ends, which lost 5 bases and 9 bases, there was a span of 8 bases. Germline V lookup: CDR1 MDHEN, CDR2 SYDVKM. For this clone: Its antigen remains unknown.

The assay was immunoSEQ multiplex PCR, and TCRdb's table has in-frame clones only and misses some. The profile shows 46,000 or so clones, around 80% of them singletons. This TCR was sampled from an adult in good health and CMV-seronegative. The sequenced sample was memory CD4+ T cells from blood. The chain employs TRBV28 and TRBJ1-5; D is ambiguous. The CDR3 loop is CASSASRPQHF. Here the CDR3 DNA reads TGTGCCAGCAGTGCCAGCAGGCCCCAGCATTTT.